A single sample is the source of the 26 T cell receptor beta chains below, sequenced in a study of shared clonotypes between healthy human individuals. Clones were sequenced by immunoSEQ multiplex PCR, and TCRdb holds only the in-frame ones, with some missing. The repertoire includes millions of clones, 90% to 95% of them detected once, and 0.1% to 0.15% sits in the top ten. What was sequenced was naive CD4+ T cells sorted from blood. Noted subset: CD45RA+ positively selected. The receptors were gathered from a man younger than 30 in good health.

This clone was counted once. The gene calls are TRBV4-1 and TRBJ2-7; D is possibly TRBD1 or TRBD2 (5 bases each). Germline CDR1 is MGHRA and CDR2 is YSYEKL. The CDR3 consists of 16 residues. V was pared by 0 bases and J by 2 bases, with 14 bases between. The DNA of the CDR3 is TGCGCCAGCAGCCAAGATCTAGGGACGGTGACCTACGAGCAGTACTTC. It specifies CASSQDLGTVTYEQYF.

CDR3 bases: TGTGCCAGCAGCTTTACGGGGGTTCCCACCGGGGAGCTGTTTTTT. Protein sequence: CASSFTGVPTGELFF. This chain connects TRBV7-9 to TRBJ2-2; D is possibly TRBD2 (6 bases). The CDR3 totals 15 residues. CDR1 and CDR2 from the germline V gene are SEHNR and FQNEAQ (reference sequence). Trimming took 3 bases from V and 4 from J, leaving 12 bases between them. The complete variable domain, with remaining parts taken from reference TRBV7-9 and TRBJ2-2, reads DTGVSQNPRHKITKRGQNVTFRCDPISEHNRLYWYRQTLGQGPEFLTYFQNEAQLEKSRLLSDRFSAERPKGSFSTLEIQRTEQGDSAMYLCASSFTGVPTGELFFGEGSRLTVL.

This chain uses TRBV6-1 with TRBJ2-1; D gene unclear. This CDR3 spans 17 amino acids. Germline loops: CDR1 MNHNS, CDR2 SASEGT. V lost 0 bases and J 0 bases, leaving 12 bases between the germline ends. CDR3 protein: CASSEALGMGSYNEQFF. The CDR3 DNA reads as TGTGCCAGCAGTGAAGCGCTGGGCATGGGCTCCTACAATGAGCAGTTCTTC.

V and J are TRBV5-1 and TRBJ2-2; D unresolved. Trimming took 5 bases from V and 11 from J, leaving 13 bases between them. Germline V gene lookup returns CDR1 SGHRS and CDR2 YFSETQ. CDR3 size: 12 residues. CDR3 residues: CASSWNGRELFF. The CDR3 coding sequence is TGCGCCAGCAGTTGGAACGGCCGCGAGCTGTTTTTT.

The rearrangement uses TRBV10-3 and TRBJ2-3; 9 nucleotides align to TRBD1. Germline CDR1 and CDR2: ENHRY and SYGVKD. There are 15 residues in the CDR3. V dropped 5 bases and J dropped 3; count of bases not matched to a gene: 6. CDR3 sequence reads: CAISSGQGRTDTQYF. In DNA, the CDR3 is TGTGCCATCAGTAGCGGACAGGGGAGGACAGATACGCAGTATTTT.

J is TRBJ1-6 and V is TRBV18; D remains unclear. The V and J ends lost 0 bases and 5 bases respectively, with 11 bases between them. The CDR3 is 16 amino acids. Germline CDR1 is KGHSH and CDR2 is LQKENI. CDR3 region: CASSPPSRSNNSPLHF. Here the CDR3 DNA reads TGTGCCAGCTCACCACCGTCACGTTCTAATAATTCACCCCTCCACTTT. The full variable domain, in which reference TRBV18 and TRBJ1-6 provide the parts outside the CDR3, is NAGVMQNPRHLVRRRGQEARLRCSPMKGHSHVYWYRQLPEEGLKFMVYLQKENIIDESGMPKERFSAEFPKEGPSILRIQQVVRGDSAAYFCASSPPSRSNNSPLHFGNGTRLTVT.

A word on this clone: In the same sample, other DNA sequences code for this CDR3. The gene calls are TRBV4-1 and TRBJ1-4, with D possibly being TRBD1 (6 bases). Germline values: CDR1 MGHRA, CDR2 YSYEKL. The CDR3 spans 15 residues. V was clipped by 3 bases and J by 6 bases, with 14 bases between them. The CDR3 is CASSQGTTGDEKLFF. DNA of the CDR3: TGCGCCAGCAGCCAGGGGACAACTGGGGATGAAAAACTGTTTTTT.

Of note for this clone: In the same sample, other DNA sequences code for this CDR3. V and J are TRBV18 and TRBJ2-3; D is unresolved. The ends were cut back, 3 bases at V and 4 bases at J, with 2 bases in the middle. The CDR3 is 11 residues long. The germline gives CDR1 KGHSH, CDR2 LQKENI. CDR3 DNA: TGTGCCAGCTCACCGGCAGATACGCAGTATTTT. Encoded protein: CASSPADTQYF.

This chain links TRBV27 with TRBJ2-7; tentatively, D is TRBD1 or TRBD2 (5 bases each). Germline CDR1 MNHEY, CDR2 SMNVEV (reference sequence). Trimming shortened V by 4 bases and J by 0 bases, and 13 bases separated the two germline ends. CDR3 size: 15 residues. The CDR3 region is CASSSTGTASYEQYF. In DNA, the CDR3 is TGTGCCAGCAGTTCCACCGGGACGGCCTCCTACGAGCAGTACTTC.

The genes are TRBV19 and TRBJ2-1, with 9 positions matching TRBD1. Trimming cost V 3 bases and J 4 bases; bases outside gene matches: 19. The CDR3 contains 20 residues. Germline loops: CDR1 LNHDA, CDR2 SQIVND (reference sequence). As DNA, the CDR3 is TGTGCCAGTAGTATTGGCACAGGGGGCTCCGCCCGATCTAGTTACAATGAGCAGTTCTTC. It encodes CASSIGTGGSARSSYNEQFF.

This clone was observed a single time. Other DNA sequences in this specimen translate into the identical CDR3. The chain carries TRBV29-1 and TRBJ1-4, with D possibly TRBD1 on 6 matching bases. CDR3 length equals 12 residues. V lost 7 bases and J 5 bases, leaving 11 bases between the germline ends. Germline loops: CDR1 SQVTM, CDR2 ANQGSEA. Written as DNA, the CDR3 is TGCAGCGCCCGGGGGGCCAATGAAAAACTGTTTTTT. Translation: CSARGANEKLFF.

CDR3 sequence: CASSIDLAGRQETQYF. The CDR3 DNA reads TGTGCCAGTAGTATAGACCTAGCGGGGCGCCAAGAGACCCAGTACTTC. V is TRBV19 and J is TRBJ2-5; 9 positions match TRBD2. The germline V gene encodes CDR1 LNHDA and CDR2 SQIVND (reference sequence). J gave up 1 base and V 0 bases, and 3 bases lay outside the gene matches. This CDR3 comprises 16 residues.

A remark on this clone: At one end the junction does not follow the germline gene, possibly because of a read error. The rearrangement links TRBV2 to TRBJ1-6; D is unclear. Germline V lookup: CDR1 SNHLY, CDR2 FYNNEI. This CDR3 region has 13 residues. CDR3 sequence (DNA): TGTACCAGCAGTGATGGGTGGGAATCACCCCTCCACTTT. Translating it yields CTSSDGWESPLHF.

The rearrangement uses TRBV5-8 and TRBJ2-7; possibly TRBD2 for D (6 bases). The V gene lost 0 bases and the J gene lost 4 bases, with 14 bases spanning the gap. This CDR3 has 15 amino acids. The germline V gene encodes CDR1 SGHTS and CDR2 YDEGEE. The CDR3 sequence: CASSLGGGQRYEQYF. DNA for the CDR3: TGTGCCAGCAGCTTGGGTGGAGGGCAGAGGTACGAGCAGTACTTC.

The V gene is TRBV7-8, the J gene TRBJ2-5; D is uncertain. Looked up from germline, CDR1 is SGHVS and CDR2 is FQNEAQ. Trimming left V 0 bases short and J 3 bases short, with 14 bases between. This CDR3 is built from 16 residues. The CDR3 nucleotides read TGTGCCAGCAGCTTAGCGGGATATCCGAAAAAAGAGACCCAGTACTTC. Its translation: CASSLAGYPKKETQYF. Full variable domain (outside the CDR3, taken from reference TRBV7-8 and TRBJ2-5): GAGVSQSPRYKVAKRGQDVALRCDPISGHVSLFWYQQALGQGPEFLTYFQNEAQLDKSGLPSDRFFAERPEGSVSTLKIQRTQQEDSAVYLCASSLAGYPKKETQYFGPGTRLLVL.

Comments on this clone: The same CDR3 arises from other DNA sequences in this sample as well. The gene calls are TRBV5-1 and TRBJ1-1; 9 nucleotides match TRBD1. Trimming cost V 4 bases and J 4 bases; bases outside gene matches: 5. Germline assignment: CDR1 SGHRS and CDR2 YFSETQ. The CDR3 sequence is 14 residues long. The CDR3 here is CASSRGQGSTEAFF. As DNA, the CDR3 is TGCGCCAGCAGCCGGGGACAGGGCAGCACTGAAGCTTTCTTT.

The V call is TRBV27, the J call TRBJ2-7; TRBD2 aligns across 12 bases. Germline-derived CDR1 and CDR2 are MNHEY and SMNVEV (reference sequence). The CDR3 runs 13 residues. J lost 7 bases, V lost 5 bases, and 3 bases had no gene match. The CDR3, as DNA: TGTGCCAGCAGTCTAGCGGGGGGGTGGGAGCAGTACTTC. Translation: CASSLAGGWEQYF.

The chain links TRBV30 to TRBJ1-3; D not resolved. The CDR3 has 18 residues. The germline CDR1 and CDR2 sequences are GTSNPN and SVGIG (reference sequence). V lost 3 bases and J lost 2, with 23 bases in between. The CDR3 region has the DNA TGTGCCTGGAGCTCGAGCAGGAGCTTCGGGCGGCCTGGAAACACCATATATTTT. This gives the protein CAWSSSRSFGRPGNTIYF.

The V and J genes are TRBV4-1 and TRBJ2-7; 7 positions match TRBD1. The CDR3 sequence is 15 residues long. CDR1 MGHRA and CDR2 YSYEKL come from the germline V gene. V shed 4 bases, J shed 1 base, and the junction held 7 bases outside the gene matches. The DNA of the CDR3 is TGCGCCAGCAGCCGCCTCCTGACAGGGTCCTACGAGCAGTACTTC. As protein: CASSRLLTGSYEQYF.

The chain couples TRBV6-4 to TRBJ1-2; 8 bases match TRBD1. This CDR3 has 15 amino acids. Germline V lookup: CDR1 MRHNA, CDR2 SNTAGT. J lost 4 bases, V lost 3 bases, and 7 bases had no gene match. CDR3 in DNA: TGTGCCAGCAGTGAAGGGACAGGAGGAGGCTATGGCTACACCTTC. Translating it yields CASSEGTGGGYGYTF.

The chain combines TRBV27 with TRBJ1-1; a weak D match, TRBD1 (6 bases). From germline, CDR1 is MNHEY and CDR2 SMNVEV (reference sequence). V was trimmed by 0 bases and J by 8 bases, leaving 19 bases between them. The CDR3 contains 16 residues. The CDR3 region has the DNA TGTGCCAGCAGTTTATCGATCCAGGGGAGGCTCCTGGAAGCTTTCTTT. Amino acid sequence: CASSLSIQGRLLEAFF.

The J gene is TRBJ1-2, the V gene TRBV7-2; tentatively, D is TRBD1 (6 bases). V lost 1 base to trimming and J lost 6 bases, with 9 bases between them. The germline gives CDR1 SGHTA, CDR2 FQGNSA. The CDR3 runs 13 residues. The CDR3, as DNA: TGTGCCAGCAGCTTAGTAGGGGGAGATGGCTACACCTTC. Translated, it gives CASSLVGGDGYTF.

V usage is TRBV19 and J usage is TRBJ1-1; D unresolved. Trimming left V 8 bases short and J 1 base short, with 14 bases between. The CDR3 runs 14 residues. Looked up from germline, CDR1 is LNHDA and CDR2 is SQIVND (reference sequence). Here the CDR3 reads CASQIQSRNTEAFF. CDR3 in DNA: TGTGCCAGTCAGATACAGTCCAGGAACACTGAAGCTTTCTTT.

In the case of this clone: Other DNA sequences from this sample encode an identical CDR3 as well. The J gene is TRBJ2-5, the V gene TRBV5-1; D uncertain. V was pared by 3 bases and J by 4 bases, with 10 bases between. Germline loops: CDR1 SGHRS, CDR2 YFSETQ. The CDR3 runs to 13 residues. The DNA of the CDR3 is TGCGCCAGCAGCTCCACCGGCACAGAGACCCAGTACTTC. Translated, it gives CASSSTGTETQYF.

The genes are TRBV2 and TRBJ2-7; TRBD2 aligns across 7 bases. This CDR3 comprises 12 residues. V dropped 7 bases and J dropped 6; count of bases not matched to a gene: 6. Germline assignment: CDR1 SNHLY and CDR2 FYNNEI. This CDR3 reads CASTYLAAEQYF. CDR3 sequence (DNA): TGTGCCAGCACTTACCTAGCGGCCGAGCAGTACTTC.

The chain combines TRBV6-6 with TRBJ2-7; TRBD1 matches 7 bases. J lost 2 bases, V lost 5 bases, and 3 bases had no gene match. The CDR3 sequence is 13 residues long. Germline V gene sequence: CDR1 MNHNY, CDR2 SVGAGI (reference sequence). DNA of the CDR3: TGTGCCAGCAGTCCAACAGGGGCCTACGAGCAGTACTTC. It encodes CASSPTGAYEQYF.